The rows below give T cell receptor beta chains drawn from one sample of a study of blood T cell repertoires in COVID-19. Clones were sequenced by immunoSEQ multiplex PCR, and TCRdb holds only the in-frame ones, with some missing. The sample has 200,000 to 300,000 clones; more than 90% are singletons. The sequencing input was peripheral blood. The receptors were sampled from a person aged 18-35 years with COVID-19, enrolled during active disease. Each CDR3 is given with its conserved first and last residue. A D gene is named only where the DNA matches it firmly. A row's size may be missing; if present it is once, few, many or a size class.

V gene	clone size	J gene	D gene	CDR3 protein	CDR3 DNA
TRBV3-1/TRBV3-2	once	TRBJ2-7	TRBD2	CASSRSSGSFSYEQYF	TGTGCCAGCAGCAGATCTAGCGGGAGTTTCTCCTACGAGCAGTACTTC
TRBV7-8	.	TRBJ2-3	TRBD2	CASSPLAGAEDTQYF	TGTGCCAGCAGCCCCCTAGCGGGAGCCGAAGATACGCAGTATTTT
TRBV5-5	.	TRBJ1-3	TRBD1	CASSWGTGASGNTIYF	TGTGCCAGCAGCTGGGGGACAGGGGCTTCGGGAAACACCATATATTTT
TRBV6-2/TRBV6-3	.	TRBJ1-5	.	CASSSRGRNNQPQHF	TGTGCCAGCAGTTCACGAGGGAGGAATAATCAGCCCCAGCATTTT
TRBV9	.	TRBJ2-2	.	CASSVVSTGELFF	TGTGCCAGCAGCGTAGTCTCGACCGGGGAGCTGTTTTTT
TRBV6-5	.	TRBJ2-1	TRBD2	CASSYFVTGGHNEQFF	TGTGCCAGCAGTTATTTCGTTACGGGAGGACACAATGAGCAGTTCTTC
TRBV27	.	TRBJ2-7	.	CASSSSRKGYEQYF	TGTGCCAGCAGTTCTTCCCGGAAGGGGTACGAGCAGTACTTC
TRBV2	.	TRBJ2-7	.	CASRYQGMGYEQYF	TGTGCCAGCAGGTACCAGGGCATGGGGTACGAGCAGTACTTC
TRBV5-1	.	TRBJ2-3	TRBD1	CASSAGGTGHYTQYF	TGCGCCAGCAGCGCGGGCGGGACAGGGCATTATACGCAGTATTTT
TRBV7-2	.	TRBJ2-2	TRBD1	CASSLATGTGGELFF	TGTGCCAGCAGCTTAGCGACAGGGACGGGCGGGGAGCTGTTTTTT
TRBV7-9	.	TRBJ2-7	TRBD1	CASSSGTGRGEQYF	TGTGCCAGCAGCTCCGGGACAGGGAGAGGGGAGCAGTACTTC
TRBV28	.	TRBJ2-4	.	CASSFLGSGAKNIQYF	TGTGCCAGCAGTTTCCTCGGGTCCGGGGCCAAAAACATTCAGTACTTC
TRBV21-1	.	TRBJ2-7	.	CASSPFRTSGRYEQYF	TGTGCCAGCAGCCCCTTTCGGACTAGCGGTCGCTACGAGCAGTACTTC
TRBV3-1/TRBV3-2	.	TRBJ2-7	TRBD2	CASSRGFQREGLEQYF	TGTGCCAGCAGCCGGGGATTTCAGCGGGAGGGCCTCGAGCAGTACTTC
TRBV5-4	.	TRBJ2-2	TRBD2	CASSYGTSGTGELFF	TGTGCCAGCAGCTACGGGACTAGCGGGACCGGGGAGCTGTTTTTT
TRBV6-1	.	TRBJ2-2	.	CASSEAHNTGELFF	TGTGCCAGCAGTGAAGCACACAACACCGGGGAGCTGTTTTTT
TRBV5-5	.	TRBJ1-1	TRBD1	CASSSQGQLEAFF	TGTGCCAGCAGCTCCCAGGGACAGCTTGAAGCTTTCTTT
TRBV18	.	TRBJ1-1	.	CASSPPFGENTEAFF	TGTGCCAGCTCACCACCGTTCGGAGAAAACACTGAAGCTTTCTTT
TRBV29-1	.	TRBJ2-1	TRBD1	CSAMTGGNNEQFF	TGCAGCGCTATGACAGGGGGGAACAATGAGCAGTTCTTC
TRBV5-1	few	TRBJ1-2	.	CASSLIQTGDMGYTF	TGCGCCAGCAGCTTGATCCAAACAGGAGACATGGGCTACACCTTC
TRBV6-6	.	TRBJ1-2	.	CASSYSARNYGYTF	TGTGCCAGCAGTTACTCGGCCAGAAACTATGGCTACACCTTC
TRBV5-4	.	TRBJ1-2	.	CASSSVPVANYGYTF	TGTGCCAGCAGCTCCGTTCCAGTTGCTAACTATGGCTACACCTTC
TRBV27	.	TRBJ2-5	.	CASSLGTQETQYF	TGTGCCAGCAGTTTAGGGACTCAAGAGACCCAGTACTTC
TRBV14	.	TRBJ1-5	.	CASSHSGDNQPQHF	TGTGCCAGCAGCCATTCAGGTGACAATCAGCCCCAGCATTTT
TRBV10-3	few	TRBJ2-3	TRBD2	CAISETAGVKTDTQYF	TGTGCCATCAGTGAGACGGCGGGAGTAAAAACAGATACGCAGTATTTT
TRBV2	.	TRBJ1-1	.	CASTASENTEAFF	TGTGCCAGTACAGCCTCCGAGAACACTGAAGCTTTCTTT
TRBV7-8	.	TRBJ2-7	TRBD1	CASSSATGQGYEQYF	TGTGCCAGCAGCTCAGCCACTGGACAGGGGTACGAGCAGTACTTC
TRBV5-1	.	TRBJ2-5	.	CASSSTSSETQYF	TGCGCCAGCAGTTCTACTAGTAGCGAGACCCAGTACTTC
TRBV6-5	.	TRBJ2-4	.	CASRDYSLAKNIQYF	TGTGCCAGCAGAGACTACAGCTTAGCCAAAAACATTCAGTACTTC
TRBV4-1	once	TRBJ2-2	.	CASSQLTSTNTGELFF	TGCGCCAGCAGTCAGTTGACTAGTACGAACACCGGGGAGCTGTTTTTT
TRBV27	once	TRBJ2-6	.	CASSLSGRGANVLTF	TGTGCCAGCAGTTTATCGGGGAGAGGGGCCAACGTCCTGACTTTC
TRBV29-1	.	TRBJ2-2	TRBD1	CSVGQGYTGELFF	TGCAGCGTAGGACAGGGGTACACCGGGGAGCTGTTTTTT
TRBV9	.	TRBJ1-4	.	CASTPSGSGNEKLFF	TGTGCCAGCACCCCGTCAGGGTCAGGAAATGAAAAACTGTTTTTT
TRBV9	.	TRBJ2-1	.	CASSVDSGVGYNEQFF	TGTGCCAGCAGCGTAGACTCGGGAGTGGGATACAATGAGCAGTTCTTC
TRBV28	once	TRBJ1-6	.	CASTLNGSPLHF	TGTGCCAGCACCCTAAACGGTTCACCCCTCCACTTT
TRBV7-9	few	TRBJ1-1	.	CASSNRDMNTEAFF	TGTGCCAGCAGCAACAGGGACATGAACACTGAAGCTTTCTTT
TRBV5-1	once	TRBJ2-1	TRBD2	CASSLVAAGSSYNEQFF	TGCGCCAGCAGCTTGGTGGCAGCGGGAAGCTCCTACAATGAGCAGTTCTTC
TRBV13	.	TRBJ2-7	TRBD1	CASSAPGTGMGEQYF	TGTGCCAGCAGCGCCCCCGGGACAGGGATGGGAGAGCAGTACTTC
TRBV24-1	.	TRBJ2-5	.	CATSVAVGETQYF	TGTGCCACCAGTGTAGCAGTTGGAGAGACCCAGTACTTC
TRBV5-4	.	TRBJ2-1	.	CASSRTPSSYNEQFF	TGTGCCAGCAGCAGGACTCCCAGCTCCTACAATGAGCAGTTCTTC
TRBV25-1	few	TRBJ2-1	TRBD2	CPPASSGSTDEQFF	TGTCCCCCAGCATCTAGCGGGAGTACTGATGAGCAGTTCTTC
TRBV4-1	.	TRBJ2-7	.	CASSQDKGDYYEQYF	TGCGCCAGCAGCCAAGATAAGGGAGATTACTACGAGCAGTACTTC